This paragraph covers one T cell receptor beta chain sequence. The V and J ends lost 5 bases and 2 bases respectively, with 13 bases between them. Germline CDR1 is SGHVS and CDR2 is FNYEAQ. This CDR3 contains 14 residues. This record comes from a study of glioma-infiltrating T cells after dendritic cell vaccination. Using immunoSEQ multiplex PCR, the repertoire was profiled, and TCRdb retains in-frame clones only, with some absent. The sample shows about 50,000 clones, roughly 85% of them seen only once. The receptor comes from a human donor with glioblastoma. The rearrangement links TRBV7-6 to TRBJ2-7, with D hard to call. Here the sequenced sample was blood, taken before dendritic cell vaccination. CDR3 nucleotides: TGTGCCAGCAGCCAAGTTGACTCCCCCTACGAGCAGTACTTC. Translation gives CASSQVDSPYEQYF.